This T cell receptor (beta chain) derives from a study of CD8+ T cells in alopecia areata. Trimming left V 0 bases short and J 1 base short, with 7 bases between. The length of the CDR3 is 14 residues. Germline-derived CDR1 and CDR2 are PRHDT and FYEKMQ (reference sequence). Treatment denoted: oral pan-JAK inhibitor, 5-10 mg twice daily. cDNA serving as the sequencing template came from extracted, reverse transcribed RNA. The protocol was immunoSEQ multiplex PCR, while the TCRdb copy is restricted to in-frame clones and leaves out a portion. The sample shows some 190,000 clones, about half of them seen only once.

The gene calls are TRBV13 and TRBJ2-7, with D possibly matching TRBD1 (5 bases). The sequence was obtained from a human donor with alopecia areata. The starting material was CD8+ T cells sorted from blood, obtained at approximately week 52, from a patient treated with tofacitinib. The CDR3 loop reads CASSLGRQSYEQYF. In DNA, the CDR3 is TGTGCCAGCAGCTTAGGAAGACAGTCCTACGAGCAGTACTTC.